This section outlines one T cell receptor beta chain sequence together with its context. TCRdb's table, derived via immunoSEQ multiplex PCR, lists solely in-frame clones and lacks some. The sample contains roughly 31,000 clones, around 77% of which appear only once. This specimen belongs to a study of T cell repertoires in ileal Crohn's disease. The V end lost 6 bases, the J end lost 3 bases, and 11 bases lay between the germline ends. CDR3 length equals 13 residues. The germline CDR1 and CDR2 sequences are MNHNS and SASEGT. Sequenced material: ileal tissue. This receptor was identified in an adult with Crohn's disease. The rearrangement links TRBV6-1 to TRBJ1-1; TRBD1 might be the D (5 bases). The CDR3 loop is CASRADRDTEAFF. CDR3 in DNA: TGTGCCAGCAGAGCCGACAGAGACACTGAAGCTTTCTTT.